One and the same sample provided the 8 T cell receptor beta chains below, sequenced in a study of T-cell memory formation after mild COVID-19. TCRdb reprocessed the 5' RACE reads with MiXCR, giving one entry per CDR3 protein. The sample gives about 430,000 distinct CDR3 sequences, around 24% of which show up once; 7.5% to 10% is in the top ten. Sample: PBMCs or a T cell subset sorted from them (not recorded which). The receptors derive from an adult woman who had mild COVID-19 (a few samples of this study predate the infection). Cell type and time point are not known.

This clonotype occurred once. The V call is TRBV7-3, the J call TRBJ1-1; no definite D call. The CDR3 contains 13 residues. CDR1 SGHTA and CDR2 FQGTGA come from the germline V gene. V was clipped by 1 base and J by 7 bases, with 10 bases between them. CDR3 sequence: CASSLILSSEAFF. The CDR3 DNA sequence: TGTGCCAGCAGCTTAATACTTTCCAGTGAAGCTTTCTTT.

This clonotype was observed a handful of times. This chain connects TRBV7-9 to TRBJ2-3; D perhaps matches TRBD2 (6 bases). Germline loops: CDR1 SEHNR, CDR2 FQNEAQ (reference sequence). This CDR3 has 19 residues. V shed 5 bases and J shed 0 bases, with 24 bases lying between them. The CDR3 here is CASSPSVPGLLGSTDTQYF. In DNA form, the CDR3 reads TGTGCCAGCAGCCCGAGCGTCCCGGGACTTCTTGGGAGCACAGATACGCAGTATTTT.

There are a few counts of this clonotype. CDR3 in amino acids: CASSLGQFTETQYF. As DNA, the CDR3 is TGTGCCAGCAGCTTAGGACAGTTCACAGAGACCCAGTACTTC. V gene TRBV7-9 combines with J gene TRBJ2-5, with D perhaps matching TRBD1 (5 bases). Germline CDR1 reads SEHNR; CDR2 reads FQNEAQ (reference sequence). V lost 1 base and J 4 bases, leaving 10 bases between the germline ends. This CDR3 has 14 amino acids.

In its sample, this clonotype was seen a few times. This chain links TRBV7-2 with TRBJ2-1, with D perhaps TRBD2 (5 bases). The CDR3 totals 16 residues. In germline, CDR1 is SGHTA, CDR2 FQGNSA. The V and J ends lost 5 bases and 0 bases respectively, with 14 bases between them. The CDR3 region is CASSQSSWSSYNEQFF. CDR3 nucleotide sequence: TGTGCCAGCAGCCAATCTAGCTGGAGCTCCTACAATGAGCAGTTCTTC.

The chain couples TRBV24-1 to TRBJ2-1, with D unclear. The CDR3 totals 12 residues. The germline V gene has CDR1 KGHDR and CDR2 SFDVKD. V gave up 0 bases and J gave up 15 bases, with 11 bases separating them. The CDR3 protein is CATSDLRTAGFF. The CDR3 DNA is TGTGCCACCAGTGATTTGCGGACCGCAGGGTTCTTC.

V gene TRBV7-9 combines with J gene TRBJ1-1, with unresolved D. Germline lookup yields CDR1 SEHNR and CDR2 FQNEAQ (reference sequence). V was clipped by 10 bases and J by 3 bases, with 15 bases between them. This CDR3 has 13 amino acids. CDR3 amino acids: CAISPESHTEAFF. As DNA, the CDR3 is TGTGCCATAAGTCCTGAGTCTCACACTGAAGCTTTCTTT.

Here the CDR3 reads CASSSTRGDYEQYF. CDR3 nucleotides: TGTGCCAGCAGCTCGACTAGGGGAGACTACGAGCAGTACTTC. This sequence joins TRBV11-1 and TRBJ2-7; weak D call: TRBD2 (6 bases). The CDR3 is 14 amino acids. The V and J ends lost 4 bases and 3 bases respectively, with 13 bases between them. Germline CDR1 SGHAT, CDR2 FQDESV (reference sequence).

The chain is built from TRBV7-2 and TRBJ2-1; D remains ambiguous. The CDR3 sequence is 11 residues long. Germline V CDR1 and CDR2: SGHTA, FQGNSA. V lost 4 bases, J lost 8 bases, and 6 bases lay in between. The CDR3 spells CASSSFDEQFF. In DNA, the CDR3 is TGTGCCAGCAGCTCCTTCGATGAGCAGTTCTTC.